This entry lists 9 T cell receptor beta chains sequenced from one sample in a study of cytomegalovirus exposure and HLA in healthy donors. PCR amplification relied on 60 Vbeta primers (plus 13 Jbeta primers). Generated by immunoSEQ multiplex PCR, the TCRdb table keeps only in-frame clones and is missing some. The data contain more than 90,000 clones, around 74% of them seen just once; the ten biggest clones take up around 5%. Sequencing was done on a sample of PBMCs. These receptor sequences come from a man aged 25-45 years in good health and CMV-seropositive.

This clone was seen ten or more times. The CDR3 DNA follows: TGTGCCAGCAGCGTTCGTACGGGGAACACTGAAGCTTTCTTT. Translating gives CASSVRTGNTEAFF. The chain uses TRBV14 and TRBJ1-1, with D hard to call. The germline CDR1 and CDR2 sequences are SGHDN and FVKESK. V was shortened by 5 bases and J by 1 base, with 11 bases between the two germline ends. There are 14 residues in the CDR3.

V usage is TRBV6-5 and J usage is TRBJ1-1, with D hard to call. The CDR3 loop spans 13 amino acids. The V gene's germline CDR1 is MNHEY and CDR2 SVGAGI. Trimming shortened V by 4 bases and J by 1 base, and 7 bases separated the two germline ends. In DNA form, the CDR3 reads TGTGCCAGCAGTTCCACTACGAACACTGAAGCTTTCTTT. It translates to CASSSTTNTEAFF.

The chain couples TRBV5-1 to TRBJ2-3; TRBD2 is a possible D gene (6 bases). The CDR3 is 16 amino acids. Trimming pared 1 base from V and 2 bases from J, leaving 14 bases between. Germline V gene sequence: CDR1 SGHRS, CDR2 YFSETQ. In DNA form, the CDR3 reads TGCGCCAGCAGCTTGTTACCCGGGGGTAACACAGATACGCAGTATTTT. It codes for CASSLLPGGNTDTQYF.

The V gene is TRBV5-1, the J gene TRBJ1-1; 10 nucleotides match TRBD1. The CDR3 has 14 residues. The germline V gene encodes CDR1 SGHRS and CDR2 YFSETQ. J was trimmed by 4 bases and V by 5 bases; bases with no gene match: 5. The CDR3 sequence: CASRRQGASTEAFF. The CDR3 DNA is TGCGCCAGCAGAAGACAGGGGGCGAGCACTGAAGCTTTCTTT.

The rearrangement uses TRBV7-2 and TRBJ2-7; 10 positions match TRBD2. This CDR3 is built from 15 residues. The trim removed 3 bases at V and 3 bases at J, leaving 5 bases unmatched. The germline V gene has CDR1 SGHTA and CDR2 FQGNSA. In nucleotides, the CDR3 is TGTGCCAGCAGCTTTTCGAGCGGGGGGGTCTACGAGCAGTACTTC. Its translation is CASSFSSGGVYEQYF.

The chain carries TRBV25-1 and TRBJ1-3; 12 bases line up with TRBD1. From germline, CDR1 is MGHDK and CDR2 SYGVNS. This CDR3 is 15 amino acids long. V gave up 3 bases and J gave up 9 bases; unmatched junction bases: 6. CDR3 sequence (DNA): TGTGCCAGCAGTGACCCCGGGACAGGGGGCGTCACCATATATTTT. This encodes CASSDPGTGGVTIYF.

V and J are TRBV12-5 and TRBJ2-1; maybe TRBD1 (5 bases). Germline V CDR1 and CDR2: LGHNT, FRNRAP. The V gene lost 1 base and the J gene lost 4 bases, with 11 bases spanning the gap. CDR3 length: 15 residues. The CDR3 sequence: CASGLGAGWYNEQFF. In DNA form, the CDR3 reads TGTGCTAGTGGTTTGGGGGCAGGGTGGTACAATGAGCAGTTCTTC.

The V call is TRBV7-9, the J call TRBJ2-3; 8 positions match TRBD2. Trimming cost V 7 bases and J 0 bases; bases outside gene matches: 6. CDR3 length: 15 residues. The germline CDR1 and CDR2 sequences are SEHNR and FQNEAQ (reference sequence). The CDR3 nucleotides read TGTGCCAGCACCGGGGGGGGTACTAGCACAGATACGCAGTATTTT. This encodes CASTGGGTSTDTQYF.

This clone was seen only once. The chain uses TRBV5-1 and TRBJ1-2, with a tentative D call TRBD1 (6 bases). This CDR3 has 14 amino acids. The V gene's germline CDR1 is SGHRS and CDR2 YFSETQ. The V end lost 0 bases, the J end lost 8 bases, and 14 bases lay between the germline ends. The CDR3 region has the DNA TGCGCCAGCAGCTTGGAGGGGGGGCGCGTCGGCTACACCTTC. The encoded protein is CASSLEGGRVGYTF.